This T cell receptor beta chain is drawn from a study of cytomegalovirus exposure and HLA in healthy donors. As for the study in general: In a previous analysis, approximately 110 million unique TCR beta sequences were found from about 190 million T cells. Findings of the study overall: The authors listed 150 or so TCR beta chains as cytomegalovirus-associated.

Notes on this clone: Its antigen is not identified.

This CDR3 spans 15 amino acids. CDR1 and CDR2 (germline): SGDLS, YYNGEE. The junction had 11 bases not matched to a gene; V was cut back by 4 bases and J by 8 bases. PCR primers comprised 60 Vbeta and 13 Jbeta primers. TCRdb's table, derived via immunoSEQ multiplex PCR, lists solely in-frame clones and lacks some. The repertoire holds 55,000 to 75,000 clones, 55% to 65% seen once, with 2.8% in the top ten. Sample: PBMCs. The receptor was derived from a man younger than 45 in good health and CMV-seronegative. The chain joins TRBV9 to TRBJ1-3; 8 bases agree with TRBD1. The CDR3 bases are TGTGCCAGCAGCCTAGATGGACAGGGAGGGGACACCATATATTTT. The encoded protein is CASSLDGQGGDTIYF.